This T cell receptor beta chain derives from a study of cytomegalovirus exposure and HLA in healthy donors. Study-level information: One earlier analysis, a look at 150 million to 200 million T cells, found 100 million to 130 million unique TCR beta sequences.

The primer mix had 60 Vbeta and 13 Jbeta primers. Sequenced by immunoSEQ multiplex PCR; TCRdb stores in-frame clones only, minus some. Of fewer than 180,000 clones listed, 60% to 70% are singletons. CDR1 LGHNA and CDR2 YSLEER come from the germline V gene. The CDR3 is 16 residues long. V was clipped by 4 bases and J by 5 bases; unmatched bases: 10. V and J are TRBV4-3 and TRBJ2-1; TRBD1 agrees at 8 bases. This receptor was taken from a woman between 55 and 75 years old in good health and CMV-seropositive. Sequencing was performed on PBMCs. The CDR3 DNA reads as TGCGCCAGCAGCCTCAAGAGGACAGGGTCTCACAATGAGCAGTTCTTC. It encodes CASSLKRTGSHNEQFF.